These 22 T cell receptor beta chains originate from one sample sequenced in a study of cytomegalovirus exposure and HLA in healthy donors. PCR primers comprised 60 Vbeta and 13 Jbeta primers. The data were produced by immunoSEQ multiplex PCR, yet TCRdb's version contains in-frame clones alone and is incomplete. The table counts some 110,000 clones; more than 0.8% lies in the top ten. The sample consisted of PBMCs. Receptors originate from a man aged 18 to 35 in good health and CMV-seronegative.

V and J are TRBV7-9 and TRBJ2-5; 8 bases agree with TRBD1. The CDR3 extends over 15 amino acids. The germline V gene has CDR1 SEHNR and CDR2 FQNEAQ (reference sequence). The V and J ends lost 3 bases and 2 bases, in that order; junction bases with no gene match: 5. The DNA for the CDR3 is TGTGCCAGCAGCTTGGGGACAGGCAAGCAAGAGACCCAGTACTTC. Translation gives CASSLGTGKQETQYF.

V and J are TRBV10-3 and TRBJ1-2; 7 bases fit TRBD1. CDR3 length: 13 residues. Germline trimming cut 4 bases from V and 7 bases from J; bases unmatched to any gene: 6. Germline CDR1 and CDR2: ENHRY and SYGVKD. CDR3 loop: CAISVGTASGYTF. As DNA, the CDR3 is TGTGCCATCAGTGTAGGGACAGCCAGTGGCTACACCTTC.

This chain connects TRBV5-1 to TRBJ2-2; 10 positions match TRBD2. The trim removed 0 bases at V and 3 bases at J, leaving 5 bases unmatched. CDR3 length: 17 residues. Per the germline V gene, CDR1 is SGHRS and CDR2 is YFSETQ. The CDR3 sequence: CASSLELLAGDTGELFF. CDR3 DNA sequence: TGCGCCAGCAGCTTGGAACTCCTAGCGGGAGACACCGGGGAGCTGTTTTTT.

This chain connects TRBV13 to TRBJ1-2; the D gene is possibly TRBD1 (5 bases). Germline V lookup: CDR1 PRHDT, CDR2 FYEKMQ (reference sequence). The germline V and J ends were trimmed by 8 bases and 8 bases, with 15 bases remaining between them. The CDR3 has 12 amino acids. The CDR3 DNA reads TGTGCCAGCGGCCGCGGGGGGAGCGGCTACACCTTC. This encodes CASGRGGSGYTF.

This chain uses TRBV4-2 with TRBJ1-2, with TRBD1 identical over 11 bases. The germline CDR1 and CDR2 sequences are LGHNA and YNFKEQ. The CDR3 covers 16 residues. J was trimmed by 8 bases and V by 3 bases; bases with no gene match: 11. The chain's CDR3 is CASSHPNPGTGGGYTF. The CDR3 region has the DNA TGTGCCAGCAGCCACCCTAATCCCGGGACAGGGGGGGGCTACACCTTC.

The rearrangement uses TRBV5-1 and TRBJ2-2; D is possibly TRBD1 (5 bases). V lost 4 bases and J lost 1, with 11 bases in between. This CDR3 is built from 15 residues. Germline values: CDR1 SGHRS, CDR2 YFSETQ. CDR3 nucleotide sequence: TGCGCCAGCAGCCCTACAGGAATGAACACCGGGGAGCTGTTTTTT. Amino acid sequence: CASSPTGMNTGELFF.

This rearrangement joins TRBV10-3 to TRBJ1-5, with a weak D call TRBD1 (6 bases). The CDR3 has 15 amino acids. Per the germline V gene, CDR1 is ENHRY and CDR2 is SYGVKD. V lost 6 bases to trimming and J lost 1 base, with 13 bases between them. The CDR3: CAISPARGSNQPQHF. CDR3 DNA: TGTGCCATCAGCCCCGCAAGGGGGAGCAATCAGCCCCAGCATTTT.

The chain uses TRBV19 and TRBJ1-2; maybe TRBD1 (5 bases). The CDR3 extends over 13 amino acids. V lost 6 bases and J lost 4, with 12 bases in between. Germline lookup yields CDR1 LNHDA and CDR2 SQIVND (reference sequence). This chain's CDR3 is CASRGGARYGYTF. DNA for the CDR3: TGTGCCAGTAGGGGCGGGGCACGCTATGGCTACACCTTC.

The chain is built from TRBV18 and TRBJ2-7; possible D gene TRBD2, 6 bases. With 8 bases removed from V and 6 bases from J, the gap between germline ends came to 20 bases. From germline, CDR1 is KGHSH and CDR2 LQKENI. This CDR3 has 14 residues. In nucleotides, the CDR3 is TGTGCCAGCCAACGGAGGCGGGACGCGGGCGAGCAGTACTTC. It specifies CASQRRRDAGEQYF.

J is TRBJ2-1 and V is TRBV5-1, with 9 bases lining up with TRBD1. V was clipped by 2 bases and J by 9 bases; unmatched bases: 15. The CDR3 covers 17 residues. Germline lookup yields CDR1 SGHRS and CDR2 YFSETQ. CDR3 sequence (DNA): TGCGCCAGCAGCTTAAGCCCCGGGACAGGGCTTGGTAGTGAGCAGTTCTTC. This gives the protein CASSLSPGTGLGSEQFF.

The CDR3 nucleotides are TGCGCCAGCAGCTCTACAGGGGCCCAAGAGACCCAGTACTTC. This gives the protein CASSSTGAQETQYF. V is TRBV5-1 and J is TRBJ2-5; 7 positions agree with TRBD1. CDR1 SGHRS and CDR2 YFSETQ come from the germline V gene. V dropped 3 bases and J dropped 1; count of bases not matched to a gene: 3. There are 14 residues in the CDR3.

The chain combines TRBV29-1 with TRBJ1-5; a possible D gene is TRBD1 (5 bases). Between the trimmed V and J ends, which lost 4 bases and 0 bases, there was a span of 7 bases. The CDR3 spans 13 residues. Germline CDR1 SQVTM, CDR2 ANQGSEA. The CDR3 region is CSVAQGSNQPQHF. DNA for the CDR3: TGCAGCGTTGCTCAGGGTAGCAATCAGCCCCAGCATTTT. Supplemented by reference TRBV29-1 and TRBJ1-5, the full variable domain reads SAVISQKPSRDICQRGTSLTIQCQVDSQVTMMFWYRQQPGQSLTLIATANQGSEATYESGFVIDKFPISRPNLTFSTLTVSNMSPEDSSIYLCSVAQGSNQPQHFGDGTRLSIL.

V gene TRBV4-1 combines with J gene TRBJ1-1; the D is unclear. V was trimmed by 0 bases and J by 4 bases, leaving 15 bases between them. Looked up from germline, CDR1 is MGHRA and CDR2 is YSYEKL. The CDR3 covers 16 residues. CDR3 in DNA: TGCGCCAGCAGCCAAGAACCTTCCCGGGTGGGCACTGAAGCTTTCTTT. It encodes CASSQEPSRVGTEAFF.

CDR3 sequence (DNA): TGTGCCAGCAGCCAGGACAGGGGATATGGCTACACCTTC. As protein: CASSQDRGYGYTF. The chain has TRBV5-4 and TRBJ1-2, with 9 bases fitting TRBD1. The length of the CDR3 is 13 residues. Germline V lookup: CDR1 SGHNT, CDR2 YYREEE (reference sequence). V trimming: 4 bases; J trimming: 5 bases; junction bases outside the gene matches: 3.

The chain has TRBV6-1 and TRBJ1-5; D is unclear. Germline loops: CDR1 MNHNS, CDR2 SASEGT. The V gene lost 7 bases and the J gene lost 5 bases, with 15 bases spanning the gap. The CDR3 consists of 14 residues. CDR3 residues: CASTKSSLYQPQHF. DNA for the CDR3: TGTGCCAGCACTAAAAGTTCCCTTTATCAGCCCCAGCATTTT.

The chain links TRBV7-2 to TRBJ2-1, with 9 bases lining up with TRBD1. Trimming cost V 5 bases and J 4 bases; bases outside gene matches: 9. CDR1 and CDR2 from the germline V gene are SGHTA and FQGNSA. This CDR3 is 16 amino acids long. Here the CDR3 DNA reads TGTGCCAGCAGCGGGAGGGGGACAGGGATTTACAATGAGCAGTTCTTC. Translated, it gives CASSGRGTGIYNEQFF.

The chain links TRBV18 to TRBJ2-7, with a possible D match to TRBD2 (6 bases). CDR3 size: 13 residues. The germline V gene encodes CDR1 KGHSH and CDR2 LQKENI. With 4 bases removed from V and 1 base from J, the gap between germline ends came to 8 bases. CDR3 sequence: CASSLSGSYEQYF. As DNA, the CDR3 is TGTGCCAGCTCACTTAGCGGTTCCTACGAGCAGTACTTC.

The chain is built from TRBV5-1 and TRBJ1-1; no clear D. Germline V gives CDR1 SGHRS, CDR2 YFSETQ. The CDR3 extends over 13 amino acids. The V end was cut by 0 bases, the J end by 5 bases, with 8 bases between. The CDR3 nucleotides are TGCGCCAGCAGCTTGGCCCTGGAGACTGAAGCTTTCTTT. Protein: CASSLALETEAFF.

The gene calls are TRBV6-1 and TRBJ1-1; TRBD1 matches at 11 bases. The CDR3 is made up of 15 amino acids. V shed 6 bases and J 1 base; nucleotides not matched to a gene: 4. The V gene's germline CDR1 is MNHNS and CDR2 SASEGT. DNA of the CDR3: TGTGCCAGCAGGGTAGGGACAGGGGGGAACACTGAAGCTTTCTTT. Its translation: CASRVGTGGNTEAFF.

This chain links TRBV5-5 with TRBJ1-6; unclear D gene. Germline CDR1 SGHKS, CDR2 YYEKEE (reference sequence). This CDR3 has 14 amino acids. V lost 0 bases and J 8 bases, leaving 9 bases between the germline ends. This CDR3 is CASSLDPLDSPLHF. In DNA, the CDR3 is TGTGCCAGCAGCTTGGATCCACTCGATTCACCCCTCCACTTT.

V and J are TRBV13 and TRBJ2-7; 7 nucleotides line up with TRBD1. This CDR3 has 17 residues. Germline V gene lookup returns CDR1 PRHDT and CDR2 FYEKMQ (reference sequence). The junction had 17 bases not matched to a gene; V was cut back by 4 bases and J by 5 bases. The CDR3 nucleotides read TGTGCCAGCAGCTATGGAGCGAGTACAGGGGTTCCGGACGAGCAGTACTTC. Translating it yields CASSYGASTGVPDEQYF. The variable domain in full, with the rest retrieved from reference TRBV13 and TRBJ2-7, is AAGVIQSPRHLIKEKRETATLKCYPIPRHDTVYWYQQGPGQDPQFLISFYEKMQSDKGSIPDRFSAQQFSDYHSELNMSSLELGDSALYFCASSYGASTGVPDEQYFGPGTRLTVT.

The rearrangement joins TRBV5-1 to TRBJ2-5; possibly TRBD2 for D (7 bases). The CDR3 runs 16 residues. Looked up from germline, CDR1 is SGHRS and CDR2 is YFSETQ. Between the trimmed V and J ends, which lost 4 bases and 1 base, there was a span of 17 bases. Here the CDR3 DNA reads TGCGCCAGCAGCGCGGGGGCTAGCGGAGCCCAAGAGACCCAGTACTTC. Residues: CASSAGASGAQETQYF.